What follows are 22 T cell receptor beta chains derived from one specimen sequenced in a study of post-analysis software for immune sequencing data. No cognate antigen is known for these TCRs. Unique molecular identifiers featured in each of the TCR beta cDNA libraries. MiXCR, run by TCRdb on the PCR reads, gives a single entry per CDR3 protein. Among 650,000 to 850,000 distinct CDR3 sequences listed, roughly 50% were seen once. General study points: TRBV5-6, TRBV5-1 and TRBV20-1 belonged to a set of about 5 TRBV segments that were more frequent in patients than controls.

Material: blood. The receptor source for this set is a girl aged 5 to 17 with multiple sclerosis.

The chain carries TRBV15 and TRBJ2-7; no firm D call. Germline V lookup: CDR1 LNHNV, CDR2 YYDKDF (reference sequence). CDR3 length equals 13 residues. The V and J ends lost 8 bases and 0 bases respectively, with 11 bases between them. In DNA form, the CDR3 reads TGTGCCACCTCAAAAACCAACTCCTACGAGCAGTACTTC. Amino acid sequence: CATSKTNSYEQYF.

The chain has TRBV12-3 or TRBV12-4 and TRBJ1-5; 7 bases align to TRBD1. J was trimmed by 0 bases and V by 1 base; bases with no gene match: 9. The CDR3 runs to 18 residues. CDR3 nucleotides: TGTGCCAGCAGTTTAGAGGGGGCAAAAGTTTATAGCAATCAGCCCCAGCATTTT. Its protein product is CASSLEGAKVYSNQPQHF.

The genes are TRBV10-3 and TRBJ2-1, with TRBD2 as a possible D gene (6 bases). V dropped 8 bases and J dropped 4 bases, with 9 bases sitting between them. In germline, CDR1 is ENHRY, CDR2 SYGVKD. The CDR3 covers 12 residues. The CDR3 is CAIGAGYNEQFF. The CDR3 DNA reads TGTGCCATCGGGGCGGGGTACAATGAGCAGTTCTTC.

The chain recombines TRBV29-1 with TRBJ2-7, with D hard to call. Germline V gives CDR1 SQVTM, CDR2 ANQGSEA. This CDR3 spans 13 amino acids. The V end lost 6 bases, the J end lost 0 bases, and 12 bases lay between the germline ends. Here the CDR3 DNA reads TGCAGCGTCCTTTCGGACGGCTCCTACGAGCAGTACTTC. This gives the protein CSVLSDGSYEQYF.

The chain has TRBV28 and TRBJ1-4; a possible D gene is TRBD1 (5 bases). The CDR3 extends over 15 amino acids. Germline CDR1 MDHEN, CDR2 SYDVKM. The germline V and J ends were trimmed by 4 bases and 2 bases, with 11 bases remaining between them. The chain's CDR3 is CASSSPGGTNEKLFF. The CDR3 DNA reads TGTGCCAGCAGTTCACCGGGGGGTACTAATGAAAAACTGTTTTTT.

This clonotype was seen only a few times. This chain uses TRBV7-9 with TRBJ1-2; 7 nucleotides agree with TRBD1. V shed 5 bases and J 9 bases; nucleotides not matched to a gene: 12. The CDR3 runs 14 residues. The V gene's germline CDR1 is SEHNR and CDR2 FQNEAQ (reference sequence). CDR3 protein: CASSARHDRDSYTF. The DNA of the CDR3 is TGTGCCAGCAGCGCCCGACATGACAGGGATAGCTACACCTTC.

The V and J genes are TRBV5-1 and TRBJ2-1; 8 nucleotides line up with TRBD2. V shed 3 bases and J 4 bases; nucleotides not matched to a gene: 9. The CDR3 runs 16 residues. Germline-derived CDR1 and CDR2 are SGHRS and YFSETQ. The CDR3 DNA follows: TGCGCCAGCAGCTCAGCGAGGGCTAGCGGGTACAATGAGCAGTTCTTC. Residues: CASSSARASGYNEQFF.

The chain is built from TRBV7-3 and TRBJ2-3; 10 bases fit TRBD2. Per germline, CDR1 SGHTA and CDR2 FQGTGA. This CDR3 spans 15 amino acids. The V and J ends lost 5 bases and 6 bases, in that order; junction bases with no gene match: 8. The CDR3 bases are TGTGCCAGCAGCCCGTCCGGGACTAGCGCCGATACGCAGTATTTT. This translates into CASSPSGTSADTQYF.

The chain recombines TRBV10-3 with TRBJ1-2; 11 bases are shared with TRBD1. The CDR3 contains 16 residues. V lost 5 bases and J lost 3; bases outside the gene matches: 8. Germline CDR1 is ENHRY and CDR2 is SYGVKD. CDR3 bases: TGTGCCATCAGTAGGACAGGGGGCGAGCGTGACTATGGCTACACCTTC. Translated: CAISRTGGERDYGYTF.

This clonotype was observed at least ten times. The gene calls are TRBV5-1 and TRBJ2-5; D remains unclear. The germline V gene encodes CDR1 SGHRS and CDR2 YFSETQ. The CDR3 runs 16 residues. Trimming cost V 0 bases and J 2 bases, with 14 bases left between them. CDR3 DNA sequence: TGCGCCAGCAGCTTGGCCTTAGGTGTTGGGCAAGAGACCCAGTACTTC. It is translated as CASSLALGVGQETQYF. Full variable domain (rest looked up from reference TRBV5-1 and TRBJ2-5): KAGVTQTPRYLIKTRGQQVTLSCSPISGHRSVSWYQQTPGQGLQFLFEYFSETQRNKGNFPGRFSGRQFSNSRSEMNVSTLELGDSALYLCASSLALGVGQETQYFGPGTRLLVL.

The chain is built from TRBV4-1 and TRBJ2-7, with D possibly matching TRBD1 (5 bases). Between the trimmed V and J ends, which lost 0 bases and 0 bases, there was a span of 18 bases. Germline V gene data show CDR1 as MGHRA and CDR2 as YSYEKL. This CDR3 is built from 18 residues. The CDR3 DNA is TGCGCCAGCAGCCAAGATGAGGCTGGAGCAGGGCACTCCTACGAGCAGTACTTC. This codes for CASSQDEAGAGHSYEQYF.

The chain is built from TRBV28 and TRBJ2-7; either TRBD1 or TRBD2 may supply D (6 bases each). Per the germline V gene, CDR1 is MDHEN and CDR2 is SYDVKM. This CDR3 has 9 residues. Trimming took off 11 bases at V and 10 bases at J, with 12 bases between the two ends. In DNA form, the CDR3 reads TGTGCCGCCAGGGGAGGCCAGTACTTC. Its translation is CAARGGQYF.

This clonotype was seen more than once but under ten times. This rearrangement joins TRBV7-9 to TRBJ2-7; tentatively, D is TRBD2 (7 bases). The J call may be faulty, since TRBJ2-1 better matches the DNA end. Germline lookup yields CDR1 SEHNR and CDR2 FQNEAQ (reference sequence). The CDR3 runs 14 residues. The CDR3 DNA reads as TGTGCCAGCAGCGCTCCCGGAGGGGGGGATGAGCAGTTCTTC. This sequence encodes CASSAPGGGDEQFF.

V usage is TRBV14 and J usage is TRBJ1-1; D possibly corresponds to TRBD1 (5 bases). The CDR3 loop spans 16 amino acids. V was cut by 4 bases and J by 0 bases, with 15 bases left in between. The germline gives CDR1 SGHDN, CDR2 FVKESK. This CDR3 reads CASSRGPGRMNTEAFF. As DNA, the CDR3 is TGTGCCAGCAGCCGAGGGCCGGGACGGATGAACACTGAAGCTTTCTTT.

This clonotype was observed a handful of times. The rearrangement uses TRBV29-1 and TRBJ1-2, with 11 bases fitting TRBD1. The CDR3 is 13 amino acids. Germline V gene lookup returns CDR1 SQVTM and CDR2 ANQGSEA. V shed 8 bases, J shed 6 bases, and the junction held 8 bases outside the gene matches. For the CDR3, the DNA is TGCAGCACCCCGAGGACAGGGGGCCATGGCTACACCTTC. Protein product: CSTPRTGGHGYTF.

This chain connects TRBV5-8 to TRBJ2-5, with D hard to call. The CDR3 loop spans 13 amino acids. Germline V gene sequence: CDR1 SGHTS, CDR2 YDEGEE. The V end was cut by 1 base, the J end by 2 bases, with 6 bases between. CDR3 sequence: CASSLLRQETQYF. The CDR3 region has the DNA TGTGCCAGCAGCTTGTTACGGCAAGAGACCCAGTACTTC. Filled out from reference TRBV5-8 and TRBJ2-5, the complete variable domain reads EAGVTQSPTHLIKTRGQQATLRCSPISGHTSVYWYQQALGLGLQFLLWYDEGEERNRGNFPPRFSGRQFPNYSSELNVNALELEDSALYLCASSLLRQETQYFGPGTRLLVL.

There are a few counts of this clonotype. This chain connects TRBV12-5 to TRBJ2-7; maybe TRBD1 (5 bases). V lost 0 bases and J lost 3, with 6 bases in between. CDR3 length: 13 amino acids. Germline lookup yields CDR1 LGHNT and CDR2 FRNRAP. The CDR3 reads CASGLVDSYEQYF. CDR3 in DNA: TGTGCTAGTGGTTTGGTAGACAGCTACGAGCAGTACTTC.

The chain combines TRBV29-1 with TRBJ2-7; 8 bases are a match to TRBD2. Per germline, CDR1 SQVTM and CDR2 ANQGSEA. This CDR3 spans 13 amino acids. Trimming removed 5 bases from V and 3 bases from J; junction bases left unmatched: 6. DNA of the CDR3: TGCAGCGTTTCCGGGACTAGGGGCTACGAGCAGTACTTC. Its translation is CSVSGTRGYEQYF.

J is TRBJ2-3 and V is TRBV7-9, with 10 bases matching TRBD2. This CDR3 comprises 16 residues. J was trimmed by 4 bases and V by 5 bases; bases with no gene match: 9. Germline V lookup: CDR1 SEHNR, CDR2 FQNEAQ (reference sequence). CDR3 DNA sequence: TGTGCCAGCAGCAAGACTAGCGGGCCGAGGGCAGATACGCAGTATTTT. Protein product: CASSKTSGPRADTQYF.

This clonotype occurred a few times. The chain combines TRBV29-1 with TRBJ2-1; TRBD1 might be the D (6 bases). V lost 4 bases and J 10 bases, leaving 17 bases between the germline ends. The CDR3 has 13 amino acids. Germline CDR1 is SQVTM and CDR2 is ANQGSEA. This chain's CDR3 is CSVVPGVKREQFF. The CDR3, as DNA: TGCAGCGTTGTACCAGGGGTCAAACGGGAGCAGTTCTTC.

This clonotype appeared a few times. The genes are TRBV5-1 and TRBJ2-3, with D hard to call. CDR3 length: 13 amino acids. Germline lookup yields CDR1 SGHRS and CDR2 YFSETQ. Between the trimmed V and J ends, which lost 0 bases and 4 bases, there was a span of 6 bases. The CDR3 reads CASSLGSSDTQYF. The CDR3, as DNA: TGCGCCAGCAGCTTGGGGTCGTCAGATACGCAGTATTTT.

For this clonotype: An end of the junction differs from the germline gene, which may be a read error. The chain carries TRBV24-1 and TRBJ2-1, with a weak D call TRBD1 (6 bases). Germline V gene lookup returns CDR1 KGHDR and CDR2 SFDVKD. The CDR3 consists of 14 residues. In nucleotides, the CDR3 is TGTACCACCAGTGATTTCGGCAGGGGCGGTGAGCAGTTCTTC. This gives the protein CTTSDFGRGGEQFF.